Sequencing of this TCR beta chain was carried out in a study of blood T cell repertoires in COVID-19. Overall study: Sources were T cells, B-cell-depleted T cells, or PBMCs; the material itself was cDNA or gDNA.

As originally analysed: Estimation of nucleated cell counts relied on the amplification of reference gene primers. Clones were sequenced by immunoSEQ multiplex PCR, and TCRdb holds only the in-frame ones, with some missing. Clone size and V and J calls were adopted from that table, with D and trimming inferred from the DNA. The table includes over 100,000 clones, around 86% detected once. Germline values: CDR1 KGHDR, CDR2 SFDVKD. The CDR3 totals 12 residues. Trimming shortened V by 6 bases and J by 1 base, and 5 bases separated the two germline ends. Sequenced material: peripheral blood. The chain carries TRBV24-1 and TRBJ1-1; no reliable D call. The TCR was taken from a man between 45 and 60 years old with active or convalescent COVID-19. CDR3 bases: TGTGCCACCAGTCCCGGGAACACTGAAGCTTTCTTT. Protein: CATSPGNTEAFF.